This entry lists 31 T cell receptor beta chains sequenced from one sample in a study of blood T cells in healthy people across ages. It was with a sample-barcoded 5' primer and a J-beta primer mix that a second PCR of roughly 7 to 12 cycles was run. One entry per CDR3 protein, called by TCRdb with MiXCR from the 5' RACE reads. The repertoire holds 650,000 or so distinct CDR3 sequences, about 51% seen once, with roughly 12% in the top ten. The material sequenced was blood. These receptors all stem from a woman older than 75 in good health.

This clonotype was recorded many times. The chain employs TRBV7-9 and TRBJ1-2, with TRBD1 as a possible D gene (5 bases). The CDR3 consists of 14 residues. The V end lost 3 bases, the J end lost 9 bases, and 17 bases lay between the germline ends. The germline CDR1 and CDR2 sequences are SEHNR and FQNEAQ (reference sequence). The CDR3 here is CASSFTGGGLSYTF. In DNA, the CDR3 is TGTGCCAGCAGCTTCACGGGGGGAGGGCTAAGCTACACCTTC.

The genes are TRBV7-3 and TRBJ2-7; D gene ambiguous. This CDR3 region has 14 residues. The V end lost 2 bases, the J end lost 6 bases, and 14 bases lay between the germline ends. From germline, CDR1 is SGHTA and CDR2 FQGTGA. CDR3 coding DNA: TGTGCCAGCAGCTTAGGTCCTAACCCGCGCGAGCAGTACTTC. Protein product: CASSLGPNPREQYF. Supplemented by reference TRBV7-3 and TRBJ2-7, the full variable domain reads GAGVSQTPSNKVTEKGKYVELRCDPISGHTALYWYRQSLGQGPEFLIYFQGTGAADDSGLPNDRFFAVRPEGSVSTLKIQRTERGDSAVYLCASSLGPNPREQYFGPGTRLTVT.

As to this clonotype: A junction boundary mismatches the germline segment, possibly from a read error. V and J are TRBV12-5 and TRBJ2-3; D may be TRBD1 (6 bases). Germline values: CDR1 LGHNT, CDR2 FRNRAP. The CDR3 is made up of 13 amino acids. The CDR3 DNA follows: TGTGCTAGTGGTTTGGCTGCAGGGGATACACAGTATTTT. The encoded protein is CASGLAAGDTQYF.

J is TRBJ2-5 and V is TRBV7-9, with D perhaps TRBD1 (5 bases). This CDR3 has 15 residues. Germline CDR1 reads SEHNR; CDR2 reads FQNEAQ (reference sequence). Trimming took 3 bases from V and 2 from J, leaving 13 bases between them. CDR3 loop: CASSLGPRIQETQYF. CDR3 sequence (DNA): TGTGCCAGCAGCTTGGGGCCAAGAATACAAGAGACCCAGTACTTC.

This clonotype was detected only a few times. V is TRBV29-1 and J is TRBJ2-7; no clear D. The DNA end favors TRBJ2-5, so the J call may be wrong. The CDR3 covers 12 residues. Germline V lookup: CDR1 SQVTM, CDR2 ANQGSEA. CDR3 protein: CSVDESTGTQYF. The DNA for the CDR3 is TGCAGCGTTGACGAGTCTACGGGGACCCAGTACTTC.

The chain combines TRBV29-1 with TRBJ2-7; the D gene is possibly TRBD2 (6 bases). In germline, CDR1 is SQVTM, CDR2 ANQGSEA. Trimming took off 4 bases at V and 4 bases at J, with 20 bases between the two ends. This CDR3 is 15 amino acids long. The CDR3 DNA reads TGCAGCGTTGTAGGTTGGGGGGTCCCCCAATACGAGCAGTACTTC. Encoded protein: CSVVGWGVPQYEQYF.

This clonotype was recorded only once. The J gene is TRBJ2-6, the V gene TRBV15, with unresolved D. Germline V lookup: CDR1 LNHNV, CDR2 YYDKDF (reference sequence). This CDR3 spans 16 amino acids. With 1 base removed from V and 0 bases from J, the gap between germline ends came to 7 bases. CDR3 in DNA: TGTGCCACCAGCAGAGGGGGTTACTCTGGGGCCAACGTCCTGACTTTC. It codes for CATSRGGYSGANVLTF.

In its sample, this clonotype was seen once. A much larger clone sits a single nucleotide away, making a read error possible. The V call is TRBV5-1, the J call TRBJ2-7; 7 bases are a match to TRBD1. Germline V gene sequence: CDR1 SGHRS, CDR2 YFSETQ. This CDR3 comprises 15 residues. The CDR3 bases are TGCGTCAGCAGCTTTACCGGACAGGAGAACTACGAGCAGTACTTC. Protein sequence: CVSSFTGQENYEQYF.

In its sample, this clonotype was seen many times. The chain is built from TRBV29-1 and TRBJ2-7; 8 positions agree with TRBD2. CDR1 SQVTM and CDR2 ANQGSEA come from the germline V gene. The CDR3 consists of 13 residues. With V trimmed by 4 bases and J by 6 bases, 8 bases remained unmatched. The CDR3 is CSVGGRPLREQYF. CDR3 DNA: TGCAGCGTTGGCGGGAGGCCTCTACGCGAGCAGTACTTC.

This clonotype came up many times. V usage is TRBV12-3 or TRBV12-4 and J usage is TRBJ2-5; 9 bases match TRBD1. V lost 6 bases, J lost 1 base, and 9 bases stayed unmatched. CDR3 length: 16 amino acids. CDR3 sequence (DNA): TGTGCCAGCAGGCCCAAACTGACAGGGGGCCAAGAGACCCAGTACTTC. Amino acids: CASRPKLTGGQETQYF.

The table lists this clonotype with a few counts. CDR3 nucleotides: TGTGCCAGCAGTTTCCGACAGGGCTATGGCTACACCTTC. This sequence encodes CASSFRQGYGYTF. The chain couples TRBV6-6 to TRBJ1-2; 7 nucleotides match TRBD1. Germline CDR1 reads MNHNY; CDR2 reads SVGAGI (reference sequence). The CDR3 is 13 residues long. V shed 4 bases and J 4 bases; nucleotides not matched to a gene: 3.

There are many counts of this clonotype. The V call is TRBV7-9, the J call TRBJ2-7; possibly TRBD1 or TRBD2 for D (7 bases each). The ends were cut back, 1 base at V and 5 bases at J, with 21 bases in the middle. The CDR3 contains 17 residues. Germline V lookup: CDR1 SEHNR, CDR2 FQNEAQ (reference sequence). The CDR3 DNA sequence: TGTGCCAGCAGCTTAGACGGGGGGACAGAAAAAGTGCACGAGCAGTACTTC. This translates into CASSLDGGTEKVHEQYF.

This sequence joins TRBV6-4 and TRBJ2-3, with D hard to call. The CDR3 is made up of 14 amino acids. Germline-derived CDR1 and CDR2 are MRHNA and SNTAGT. The V end lost 4 bases, the J end lost 0 bases, and 8 bases lay between the germline ends. In DNA form, the CDR3 reads TGTGCCAGCAGTGCCGAAACTAGCACAGATACGCAGTATTTT. Translation: CASSAETSTDTQYF.

This clonotype has just a few counts. J is TRBJ2-5 and V is TRBV13; 12 bases match TRBD2. The germline CDR1 and CDR2 sequences are PRHDT and FYEKMQ (reference sequence). V gave up 6 bases and J gave up 1 base; unmatched junction bases: 9. This CDR3 comprises 17 residues. CDR3 bases: TGTGCCAGCAGACCCACGCGGACTAGCGGGACCCAAGAGACCCAGTACTTC. It yields the protein CASRPTRTSGTQETQYF.

About this clonotype: Germline and junction disagree at one end, which may indicate a read error. The chain employs TRBV29-1 and TRBJ2-7; D gene ambiguous. CDR3 length equals 9 residues. The germline V gene has CDR1 SQVTM and CDR2 ANQGSEA. CDR3 amino acids: CSGTDELYF. The CDR3 DNA reads as TGCAGCGGAACAGACGAGCTGTACTTC.

The gene calls are TRBV16 and TRBJ2-4; no reliable D call. Germline-derived CDR1 and CDR2 are KGHSY and FQNENV. Trimming took off 8 bases at V and 5 bases at J, with 7 bases between the two ends. The CDR3 has 11 amino acids. The DNA of the CDR3 is TGTGCCAGCGCCCTCCAAAACATTCAGTACTTC. Translated: CASALQNIQYF. Together with reference TRBV16 and TRBJ2-4, the CDR3 gives the full variable domain: GEEVAQTPKHLVRGEGQKAKLYCAPIKGHSYVFWYQQVLKNEFKFLISFQNENVFDETGMPKERFSAKCLPNSPCSLEIQATKLEDSAVYFCASALQNIQYFGAGTRLSVL.

J is TRBJ2-1 and V is TRBV5-5, with D unclear. Germline CDR1 and CDR2: SGHKS and YYEKEE (reference sequence). The CDR3 is 17 residues long. Trimming shortened V by 4 bases and J by 0 bases, and 17 bases separated the two germline ends. CDR3 nucleotide sequence: TGTGCCAGCAGCCCCCCCCCCGGCCGTCCCTCCTACAATGAGCAGTTCTTC. Translated, it gives CASSPPPGRPSYNEQFF.

In the case of this clonotype: The junction does not match germline at one end; this may be a read error. The chain uses TRBV6-6 and TRBJ1-4, with TRBD1 as a possible D gene (5 bases). The V gene's germline CDR1 is MNHNY and CDR2 SVGAGI (reference sequence). The CDR3 loop spans 17 amino acids. The CDR3 bases are TGTGCCAGTAGTTACTCCGCGGGGCGAGCAACTAATGAAAAACTGTTTTTT. As protein: CASSYSAGRATNEKLFF.

On this clonotype itself: A much larger clone is a single base away; this may be a read error. The chain uses TRBV20-1 and TRBJ2-1, with 15 bases matching TRBD2. The DNA end lines up better with TRBJ2-7; the J call may be wrong. Germline V CDR1 and CDR2: DFQATT, SNEGSKA (reference sequence). This CDR3 has 19 residues. CDR3 bases: TGCAGTGCTAGAGACCCCGGGACTAGCGGGAGGAGCTCCTACAATGAGCAGTACTTC. It translates to CSARDPGTSGRSSYNEQYF.

This chain joins TRBV20-1 and TRBJ2-3; possible D gene TRBD2, 5 bases. Germline V CDR1 and CDR2: DFQATT, SNEGSKA (reference sequence). This CDR3 comprises 17 residues. Trimming left V 1 base short and J 5 bases short, with 22 bases between. CDR3 in DNA: TGCAGTGCTAGAGTTTTTGGGAGCGGACGTGGGGAAGATACGCAGTATTTT. It is translated as CSARVFGSGRGEDTQYF.

The sample holds many counts of this clonotype. The chain is built from TRBV7-2 and TRBJ2-3; 9 bases are shared with TRBD2. The V and J ends lost 4 bases and 1 base, in that order; junction bases with no gene match: 6. This CDR3 has 16 residues. Germline lookup yields CDR1 SGHTA and CDR2 FQGNSA. The CDR3 reads CASSYRLADRTDTQYF. The CDR3 bases are TGTGCCAGCAGCTACCGACTAGCGGACCGCACAGATACGCAGTATTTT.

The rearrangement links TRBV6-5 to TRBJ1-1; tentative D call: TRBD1 (5 bases). The CDR3 loop spans 15 amino acids. V dropped 2 bases and J dropped 0 bases, with 10 bases sitting between them. CDR1 and CDR2 from the germline V gene are MNHEY and SVGAGI. CDR3: CASSYATTVNTEAFF. For the CDR3, the DNA is TGTGCCAGCAGTTACGCGACGACAGTGAACACTGAAGCTTTCTTT.

This chain connects TRBV7-2 to TRBJ1-4; a possible D gene is TRBD1 (5 bases). Germline lookup yields CDR1 SGHTA and CDR2 FQGNSA. The CDR3 totals 14 residues. Deletions cut 5 bases from V and 8 bases from J, with 15 bases between. CDR3 protein: CASSPGTLGEKLFF. In nucleotides, the CDR3 is TGTGCCAGCAGCCCAGGGACTCTGGGAGAAAAACTGTTTTTT.

V usage is TRBV6-2 or TRBV6-3 and J usage is TRBJ2-1, with 10 bases identical to TRBD1. V shed 2 bases and J 6 bases; nucleotides not matched to a gene: 4. The CDR3 length is 15 residues. The germline V gene encodes CDR1 MNHEY and CDR2 SVGEGT. The DNA for the CDR3 is TGTGCCAGCAGTTACCCCGGGACAGGGGTCAATGAGCAGTTCTTC. This codes for CASSYPGTGVNEQFF.

This clonotype was detected ten times or more. The chain links TRBV12-3 or TRBV12-4 to TRBJ2-7; weak D call: TRBD1 (6 bases). This CDR3 has 13 amino acids. V was clipped by 8 bases and J by 1 base, with 12 bases between them. The chain's CDR3 is CASGRDRSYEQYF. The CDR3 DNA sequence: TGTGCCAGCGGCCGAGACAGGTCCTACGAGCAGTACTTC.

This clonotype showed up just a few times. The rearrangement links TRBV20-1 to TRBJ2-3, with D maybe TRBD1 (5 bases). Germline CDR1 reads DFQATT; CDR2 reads SNEGSKA (reference sequence). The V end was cut by 4 bases, the J end by 3 bases, with 17 bases between. The CDR3 runs to 15 residues. The CDR3 is CSANSPRGATDTQYF. The CDR3 DNA sequence: TGCAGTGCTAACTCTCCTAGGGGCGCTACAGATACGCAGTATTTT.

This clonotype has only a few counts. J is TRBJ1-1 and V is TRBV12-3 or TRBV12-4, with D uncertain. This CDR3 contains 14 residues. V was shortened by 5 bases and J by 0 bases, with 10 bases between the two germline ends. This CDR3 is CASSRNQVNTEAFF. CDR3 coding DNA: TGTGCCAGCAGTCGTAATCAGGTGAACACTGAAGCTTTCTTT.

V and J are TRBV7-2 and TRBJ2-1; the match to TRBD2 covers 11 bases. This CDR3 is 14 amino acids long. CDR1 and CDR2 (germline): SGHTA, FQGNSA. Trimming took 2 bases from V and 9 from J; bases not matched to a gene: 3. The CDR3 DNA reads TGTGCCAGCAGCTTAAATAGCGGGGGGGGTGAGCAGTTCTTC. It codes for CASSLNSGGGEQFF. Supplemented by reference TRBV7-2 and TRBJ2-1, the full variable domain reads GAGVSQSPSNKVTEKGKDVELRCDPISGHTALYWYRQSLGQGLEFLIYFQGNSAPDKSGLPSDRFSAERTGGSVSTLTIQRTQQEDSAVYLCASSLNSGGGEQFFGPGTRLTVL.

The chain recombines TRBV30 with TRBJ1-6, with 8 bases that match TRBD1. Trimming cost V 3 bases and J 7 bases; bases outside gene matches: 2. The CDR3 totals 13 residues. Germline V gene sequence: CDR1 GTSNPN, CDR2 SVGIG (reference sequence). The DNA of the CDR3 is TGTGCCTGGAGCGGACAGGGAAATTCACCCCTCCACTTT. This codes for CAWSGQGNSPLHF.

The rearrangement links TRBV7-6 to TRBJ1-2; D is ambiguous. Trimming pared 0 bases from V and 0 bases from J, leaving 11 bases between. The germline CDR1 and CDR2 sequences are SGHVS and FNYEAQ. This CDR3 comprises 16 residues. In DNA form, the CDR3 reads TGTGCCAGCAGCTTAGCGCCAGGAGCCTCTAACTATGGCTACACCTTC. Translating gives CASSLAPGASNYGYTF.

This clonotype was found a few times. J is TRBJ2-3 and V is TRBV6-2 or TRBV6-3; 7 nucleotides line up with TRBD1. Germline V CDR1 and CDR2: MNHEY, SVGEGT. Trimming removed 11 bases from V and 4 bases from J; junction bases left unmatched: 12. This CDR3 contains 14 residues. The CDR3 bases are TGTGCCTCCCAAAGGGGGCCTTGGTCAGATACGCAGTATTTT. Translated, it gives CASQRGPWSDTQYF.